A selection of T cell receptor beta chains follows, all from one sample in a study of T cell responses to AZD1222 COVID-19 vaccine. Clones were sequenced by immunoSEQ multiplex PCR, and TCRdb holds only the in-frame ones, with some missing. The repertoire includes about 73,000 clones, 70% to 90% of them detected once, and 15% to 20% sits in the top ten. Material: peripheral blood, obtained on day 0 of AZD1222 vaccination. The receptors come from an adult in good health. Each CDR3 is given with its conserved first and last residue. D genes are given only for firm matches. The listing skips clone size in some rows; elsewhere it reads once, few, many or a size class.

j_call v_call clone_size d_call cdr3_nt cdr3_aa
TRBJ1-1 TRBV30 . . TGTGCCTGGAGTGTACTAGGGGTAGGGGGGTGGACTGAAGCTTTCTTT CAWSVLGVGGWTEAFF
TRBJ2-2 TRBV7-3 . TRBD1 TGTGCCAGCAGCTTATATCGGGACAGACTGAACACCGGGGAGCTGTTTTTT CASSLYRDRLNTGELFF
TRBJ1-2 TRBV5-3 . TRBD1 TGTGCCAGAAGCTCGGTCGTTTGTGGACAGGATAACTATGGCTACACCTTC CARSSVVCGQDNYGYTF
TRBJ2-7 TRBV27 . TRBD2 TGTGCCAGCCACTCGGGAGGCGGACCCTACGAGCAGTACTTC CASHSGGGPYEQYF
TRBJ2-3 TRBV10-3 . TRBD2 TGTGCCATCAGTGACCCAGGACTAGCGCTCGGTAAAGATACGCAGTATTTT CAISDPGLALGKDTQYF
TRBJ1-5 TRBV2 . . TGTGCCAGCAGTGGTTCAGGGGCCCGGAGTGAGCCCCAGCATTTT CASSGSGARSEPQHF
TRBJ2-4 TRBV3-1/TRBV3-2 . TRBD1 TGTGCCAGCAGCCAAGGGGGACAGGGATCTAACATTCAGTACTTC CASSQGGQGSNIQYF
TRBJ1-2 TRBV27 . . TGTGCCAGCAGTTTATATAGCGGGAGTCCTGGCTACACCTTC CASSLYSGSPGYTF
TRBJ1-6 TRBV4-2 . . TGTGCCAGCAGCCAAGATTGGGGAAATTCACCCCTCCACTTT CASSQDWGNSPLHF
TRBJ2-1 TRBV5-1 . . TGCGCCAGCAGCTTGCTCACGGATTTGGATGAGCAGTTCTTC CASSLLTDLDEQFF
TRBJ1-3 TRBV15 . . TGTGCCACCAGTCATGGCCGGGGACCCGGAAACACCATATATTTT CATSHGRGPGNTIYF
TRBJ2-5 TRBV5-4 . . TGTGCCAGCAGCCTTAGCGGTCGACAAGAGACCCAGTACTTC CASSLSGRQETQYF
TRBJ2-3 TRBV9 once TRBD1 TGTGCCAGCAGCGTCACAGGGGGCGGCACAGATACGCAGTATTTT CASSVTGGGTDTQYF
TRBJ2-1 TRBV24-1 few TRBD2 TGTGCCACCAGTGATGCCAGCGGGAGCTCCTACAATGAGCAGTTCTTC CATSDASGSSYNEQFF
TRBJ2-5 TRBV9 . TRBD1 TGTGCCAGCAGCGCAGCTACCGGGACAGGGTTAGAGACCCAGTACTTC CASSAATGTGLETQYF
TRBJ1-4 TRBV2 . . TGTGCCAGCAGTGATATAGTTATCCGTGCGAATGGAAAACTGTTTTTT CASSDIVIRANGKLFF
TRBJ2-5 TRBV29-1 . . TGCAGCGTACACCCTGACGGGGTAGGAGAGACCCAGTACTTC CSVHPDGVGETQYF
TRBJ2-1 TRBV3-1/TRBV3-2 . . TGTGCCAGCAGCCCAGGGCCACCGACGGATGAGCAGTTCTTC CASSPGPPTDEQFF
TRBJ1-3 TRBV18 . TRBD1 TGTGCCAGCTCACCTTTTCCGGGACAGGAGACAAACACCATATATTTT CASSPFPGQETNTIYF
TRBJ1-2 TRBV5-5 . . TGTGCCAGCAGCACCGGTGGGGCCGGCTATGGCTACACCTTC CASSTGGAGYGYTF
TRBJ1-5 TRBV10-2 few . TGCGCCAGCAGTCTTTCAGGGAATCAGCCCCAGCATTTT CASSLSGNQPQHF
TRBJ1-2 TRBV27 . TRBD1 TGTGCCACACAGGGGGCGCGCGGTTATGGCTACACCTTC CATQGARGYGYTF
TRBJ2-1 TRBV24-1 . TRBD1 TGTGCCACCAGTGATTGGGACAGGGTGGCGTTCTTC CATSDWDRVAFF
TRBJ1-5 TRBV12-2 . . TGTGCAAGTCGCCGAGGGACAGGGGAAAATCAGCCCCAGCATTTT CASRRGTGENQPQHF
TRBJ1-1 TRBV28 . TRBD1 TGTGCCAGCGGCCTCTGGACAGGACCCCAGGGTGAAGCTTTCTTT CASGLWTGPQGEAFF
TRBJ1-5 TRBV5-1 . TRBD1 TGCGCCAGCAGCTCGACAGGGGGGCGGAATCAGCCCCAGCATTTT CASSSTGGRNQPQHF
TRBJ1-5 TRBV19 . . TGTGCCAGTAGTAGGACGGGAGATCAGCCCCAGCATTTT CASSRTGDQPQHF
TRBJ2-1 TRBV19 . TRBD2 TGTGCCAGTAGTATAGTAACTAGCGGGAGGCCCGAGCAGTTCTTC CASSIVTSGRPEQFF
TRBJ1-2 TRBV10-1 . TRBD1 TGCGCCAGCCCTCGAGCGAGGGACAGGGTGAATGGCTACACCTTC CASPRARDRVNGYTF
TRBJ1-3 TRBV19 . . TGTGCCAGTAGTGAGACGGATAGCTCTGGAAACACCATATATTTT CASSETDSSGNTIYF
TRBJ1-5 TRBV19 . . TGTGCCAGTAGCCCAGCCTATGACAGTTCTGCTCAGCCCCAGCATTTT CASSPAYDSSAQPQHF
TRBJ1-2 TRBV11-1 few . TGTGCCAGCAGTCCAACAGGGTTCCGTGGCTACACCTTC CASSPTGFRGYTF
TRBJ1-6 TRBV5-1 . TRBD1 TGCGCCAGCAGCTGGGGGACAGCAGATAATTCACCCCTCCACTTT CASSWGTADNSPLHF
TRBJ1-4 TRBV15 . . TGTGCCACCAGCGCACAGGGAGATTCTGAAAAACTGTTTTTT CATSAQGDSEKLFF
TRBJ1-2 TRBV21-1 . . TGTGCCAGCAGCAAACCCCAATTCTATGGCTACACCTTC CASSKPQFYGYTF
TRBJ2-6 TRBV6-5 . . TGTGCCAGCAGAGAGGGAAGGGCCAACGTCCTGACTTTC CASREGRANVLTF